The 14 T cell receptor beta chains presented below share a single source sample, sequenced in a study of blood T cell repertoires in COVID-19. Assay: immunoSEQ multiplex PCR; the TCRdb copy retains only in-frame clones and omits some. This table has roughly 100,000 clones, roughly nine tenths appearing once. Sequenced sample: peripheral blood. The receptors stem from a man aged 45-60 years in a cohort sampled during active COVID-19.

This rearrangement joins TRBV5-4 to TRBJ2-4, with TRBD1 as a possible D gene (6 bases). V dropped 4 bases and J dropped 0 bases, with 11 bases sitting between them. The germline CDR1 and CDR2 sequences are SGHNT and YYREEE (reference sequence). The CDR3 length is 15 residues. The CDR3 nucleotides are TGTGCCAGCAGCACGGACAGAGTAGCCAAAAACATTCAGTACTTC. This encodes CASSTDRVAKNIQYF.

The V call is TRBV5-1, the J call TRBJ2-1, with D possibly being TRBD1 (6 bases). Germline V lookup: CDR1 SGHRS, CDR2 YFSETQ. The CDR3 is 16 residues long. Trimming pared 1 base from V and 5 bases from J, leaving 16 bases between. The CDR3 sequence is CASSLWLQGPDNEQFF. CDR3 DNA: TGCGCCAGCAGCTTGTGGCTACAGGGTCCCGACAATGAGCAGTTCTTC.

The chain couples TRBV11-1 to TRBJ2-2; D is perhaps TRBD2 (5 bases). V dropped 5 bases and J dropped 3 bases, with 13 bases sitting between them. Germline loops: CDR1 SGHAT, CDR2 FQDESV (reference sequence). The CDR3 loop spans 15 amino acids. The DNA for the CDR3 is TGTGCCAGCAGCCCCACGATACTAGACACCGGGGAGCTGTTTTTT. Its translation: CASSPTILDTGELFF.

This sequence joins TRBV18 and TRBJ2-7, with a possible D match to TRBD1 (6 bases). The CDR3 has 15 amino acids. Germline V lookup: CDR1 KGHSH, CDR2 LQKENI. V lost 2 bases and J 3 bases, leaving 14 bases between the germline ends. The CDR3 DNA follows: TGTGCCAGCTCACCAAGCGACAGGATAGGCTACGAGCAGTACGTC. Amino acids: CASSPSDRIGYEQYV.

The rearrangement links TRBV10-1 to TRBJ2-1, with unresolved D. Trimming took 10 bases from V and 4 from J, leaving 17 bases between them. Germline values: CDR1 WNHNN, CDR2 SYGVQD (reference sequence). This CDR3 contains 14 residues. CDR3 protein: CATGPQQLYNEQFF. In DNA, the CDR3 is TGCGCCACTGGGCCCCAACAGTTATACAATGAGCAGTTCTTC.

This sequence joins TRBV6-5 and TRBJ2-7; TRBD2 matches at 11 bases. The CDR3 spans 13 residues. V dropped 9 bases and J dropped 4; count of bases not matched to a gene: 5. Germline CDR1 and CDR2: MNHEY and SVGAGI. The chain's CDR3 is CASGLAGGYEQYV. The CDR3 DNA is TGTGCCAGTGGGCTAGCGGGGGGATACGAGCAGTACGTC.

V gene TRBV3-1 (or the pseudogene TRBV3-2) combines with J gene TRBJ1-1; D is ambiguous. The V and J ends lost 0 bases and 5 bases respectively, with 7 bases between them. Germline V gives CDR1 LGHDT, CDR2 YNNKEL (reference sequence). This CDR3 has 13 residues. The DNA for the CDR3 is TGTGCCAGCAGCCAAGATTGGCAGACTGAAGCTTTCTTT. Its translation is CASSQDWQTEAFF.

This clone was detected a few times. This rearrangement joins TRBV5-1 to TRBJ2-7; 9 bases align to TRBD1. Germline values: CDR1 SGHRS, CDR2 YFSETQ. J gave up 7 bases and V 4 bases, and 9 bases lay outside the gene matches. The length of the CDR3 is 14 residues. CDR3 nucleotides: TGCGCCAGCAGCCCCCGGGACAGGGTTCGGGAGCAGTACTTC. Protein sequence: CASSPRDRVREQYF.

This clone was counted a single time. The chain is built from TRBV11-2 and TRBJ1-1; D ambiguous. The CDR3 has 14 amino acids. The germline gives CDR1 SGHAT, CDR2 FQNNGV. Trimming cost V 4 bases and J 1 base, with 10 bases left between them. This chain's CDR3 is CASSSNSWNTEAFF. Here the CDR3 DNA reads TGTGCCAGCAGCTCGAACAGCTGGAACACTGAAGCTTTCTTT.

The chain uses TRBV5-5 and TRBJ1-4, with TRBD1 identical over 7 bases. CDR3 length: 16 amino acids. The junction had 7 bases not matched to a gene; V was cut back by 5 bases and J by 0 bases. Germline-derived CDR1 and CDR2 are SGHKS and YYEKEE (reference sequence). The CDR3 region is CASRYGQASTNEKLFF. CDR3 coding DNA: TGTGCCAGCAGATACGGACAGGCCTCAACTAATGAAAAACTGTTTTTT.

The table lists this clone with a count of one. V usage is TRBV2 and J usage is TRBJ2-6; TRBD2 matches 10 bases. V gave up 2 bases and J gave up 2 bases; unmatched junction bases: 12. There are 20 residues in the CDR3. In germline, CDR1 is SNHLY, CDR2 FYNNEI. The CDR3 spells CASSESRTSGRRTGANVLTF. As DNA, the CDR3 is TGTGCCAGCAGTGAATCTAGGACTAGCGGCCGACGGACTGGGGCCAACGTCCTGACTTTC.

This chain uses TRBV7-2 with TRBJ2-1, with a possible D match to TRBD2 (5 bases). In germline, CDR1 is SGHTA, CDR2 FQGNSA. The V and J ends lost 2 bases and 7 bases respectively, with 12 bases between them. The CDR3 extends over 14 amino acids. The CDR3 loop is CASSLRELLNEQFF. CDR3 bases: TGTGCCAGCAGCTTAAGGGAGCTGCTTAATGAGCAGTTCTTC.

This clone was picked up one time. V gene TRBV7-9 combines with J gene TRBJ1-2; 8 bases are shared with TRBD1. The CDR3 contains 17 residues. V shed 0 bases, J shed 4 bases, and the junction held 10 bases outside the gene matches. Germline values: CDR1 SEHNR, CDR2 FQNEAQ (reference sequence). Written as DNA, the CDR3 is TGTGCCAGCAGCTTAGCGGGGACAGGAATCTCAGGCTATGGCTACACCTTC. Its translation is CASSLAGTGISGYGYTF.

This clone was counted a few times. The rearrangement joins TRBV7-8 to TRBJ2-1; D remains ambiguous. This CDR3 has 15 amino acids. Germline values: CDR1 SGHVS, CDR2 FQNEAQ. V lost 1 base and J 8 bases, leaving 15 bases between the germline ends. CDR3 amino acids: CASSLGGASRDEQFF. The CDR3, as DNA: TGTGCCAGCAGCTTAGGCGGTGCTAGTCGGGATGAGCAGTTCTTC.